Listed here are 24 T cell receptor beta chains from one sample, sequenced in a study of OX40 agonist ivuxolimab in advanced cancers. The assay was immunoSEQ multiplex PCR, and TCRdb's table has in-frame clones only and misses some. The repertoire has tens of thousands of clones, 80% to 90% of them found once; the top ten carry 25% to 40%. The source was CD4+ or CD8+ T cells sorted from blood, collected in a trial of the OX40 agonist ivuxolimab. The receptors shown here come from an adult with an advanced solid tumor such as melanoma, head and neck, liver or kidney cancer.

This clone was seen a few times. J is TRBJ1-1 and V is TRBV2; a possible D gene is TRBD1 (6 bases). The ends were cut back, 2 bases at V and 9 bases at J, with 13 bases in the middle. There are 13 residues in the CDR3. From germline, CDR1 is SNHLY and CDR2 FYNNEI. CDR3 nucleotides: TGTGCCAGCAGTGAAACCGGACAGCTACAAGCTTTCTTT. Amino acid sequence: CASSETGQLQAFF.

This clone was seen only a few times. This chain links TRBV19 with TRBJ2-7; TRBD2 might be the D (6 bases). CDR1 and CDR2 (germline): LNHDA, SQIVND (reference sequence). The V gene lost 5 bases and the J gene lost 2 bases, with 19 bases spanning the gap. The CDR3 is 16 amino acids. This CDR3 reads CASSQADYLSPYEQYF. CDR3 in DNA: TGTGCCAGTAGTCAGGCGGACTACCTATCTCCCTACGAGCAGTACTTC.

This clone was seen just once. The gene calls are TRBV4-1 and TRBJ2-5, with D possibly TRBD2 on 5 matching bases. The J call may be mistaken, given a closer DNA end match to TRBJ2-7. The germline V gene has CDR1 MGHRA and CDR2 YSYEKL. The CDR3 is made up of 15 amino acids. This CDR3 is CASSQERVSTYEQYF. The CDR3 DNA is TGCGCCAGCAGCCAGGAGAGGGTCTCCACCTACGAGCAGTACTTC.

J is TRBJ2-7 and V is TRBV9; TRBD1 matches at 9 bases. Germline loops: CDR1 SGDLS, CDR2 YYNGEE. The CDR3 is made up of 14 amino acids. J gave up 7 bases and V 2 bases, and 7 bases lay outside the gene matches. The CDR3 region is CASSVLQGASEQYF. The CDR3 bases are TGTGCCAGCAGCGTGTTACAGGGGGCGAGTGAGCAGTACTTC.

The V and J genes are TRBV6-1 and TRBJ1-2; D ambiguous. Trimming cost V 2 bases and J 8 bases, with 12 bases left between them. The CDR3 runs to 13 residues. Germline CDR1 and CDR2: MNHNS and SASEGT. The CDR3, as DNA: TGTGCCAGCAGTGAAAATTTTGCGAGCGGCTACACCTTC. It encodes CASSENFASGYTF.

The chain employs TRBV19 and TRBJ1-5; a weak D match, TRBD1 (5 bases). Germline-derived CDR1 and CDR2 are LNHDA and SQIVND (reference sequence). The CDR3 runs 13 residues. The ends were cut back, 3 bases at V and 12 bases at J, with 15 bases in the middle. DNA for the CDR3: TGTGCCAGTAGTATGGACCGGGGGGAACTCCAGCATTTT. It encodes CASSMDRGELQHF. Filled out from reference TRBV19 and TRBJ1-5, the complete variable domain reads DGGITQSPKYLFRKEGQNVTLSCEQNLNHDAMYWYRQDPGQGLRLIYYSQIVNDFQKGDIAEGYSVSREKKESFPLTVTSAQKNPTAFYLCASSMDRGELQHFGDGTRLSIL.

V gene TRBV18 combines with J gene TRBJ1-1; 7 positions match TRBD1. V gave up 6 bases and J gave up 0 bases; unmatched junction bases: 13. Germline assignment: CDR1 KGHSH and CDR2 LQKENI. CDR3 length: 17 amino acids. The CDR3 region is CASSPRGGGEVNTEAFF. As DNA, the CDR3 is TGTGCCAGCTCCCCCCGCGGAGGGGGCGAGGTGAACACTGAAGCTTTCTTT.

The chain is built from TRBV6-1 and TRBJ2-2; possibly TRBD2 for D (5 bases). Germline assignment: CDR1 MNHNS and CDR2 SASEGT. The ends were cut back, 4 bases at V and 3 bases at J, with 15 bases in the middle. The CDR3 spans 16 residues. CDR3 region: CASSVRTLRDTGELFF. CDR3 coding DNA: TGTGCCAGCAGTGTAAGGACTCTGAGGGACACCGGGGAGCTGTTTTTT.

The chain links TRBV6-6 to TRBJ1-1, with D perhaps matching TRBD1 (5 bases). Germline V gene lookup returns CDR1 MNHNY and CDR2 SVGAGI (reference sequence). Trimming left V 5 bases short and J 7 bases short, with 17 bases between. This CDR3 comprises 14 residues. Written as DNA, the CDR3 is TGTGCCAGCAGTCCTCAGGGCTCCACCCTTGAAGCTTTCTTT. It translates to CASSPQGSTLEAFF.

This chain connects TRBV25-1 to TRBJ2-5; D remains unclear. Trimming left V 3 bases short and J 1 base short, with 9 bases between. This CDR3 has 14 residues. CDR1 MGHDK and CDR2 SYGVNS come from the germline V gene. This CDR3 reads CASSEVWVQETQYF. Here the CDR3 DNA reads TGTGCCAGCAGTGAGGTATGGGTCCAAGAGACCCAGTACTTC.

The chain is built from TRBV7-9 and TRBJ1-1; D gene unclear. Germline V lookup: CDR1 SEHNR, CDR2 FQNEAQ (reference sequence). The CDR3 runs 13 residues. V lost 8 bases and J 2 bases, leaving 12 bases between the germline ends. In nucleotides, the CDR3 is TGTGCCAGCCTGGACGGGCGAAACACTGAAGCTTTCTTT. This encodes CASLDGRNTEAFF.

CDR3 nucleotide sequence: TGTGCCAGTAGCCCCACCGGAGATCCCTCCTACAATGAGCAGTTCTTC. This gives the protein CASSPTGDPSYNEQFF. This chain links TRBV19 with TRBJ2-1; no clear D gene. This CDR3 contains 16 residues. The germline gives CDR1 LNHDA, CDR2 SQIVND (reference sequence). V was pared by 6 bases and J by 0 bases, with 15 bases between.

Of note for this clone: A read error may account for a junction end that differs from germline. The V call is TRBV5-1, the J call TRBJ2-7; TRBD2 matches 10 bases. Germline V CDR1 and CDR2: SGHRS, YFSETQ. The CDR3 loop spans 12 amino acids. CDR3 in DNA: TGCGCCAGCAGCTCGAGCGGGAGGGGCGGGATCTTC. This gives the protein CASSSSGRGGIF.

The chain carries TRBV5-4 and TRBJ2-3; D not resolved. The germline gives CDR1 SGHNT, CDR2 YYREEE (reference sequence). The CDR3 consists of 14 residues. Trimming took 0 bases from V and 4 from J, leaving 9 bases between them. CDR3 nucleotide sequence: TGTGCCAGCAGCTTGGTGGTCACTCCAGATACGCAGTATTTT. Protein sequence: CASSLVVTPDTQYF.

CDR3 nucleotides: TGCGCCAGCAGCTTGGCCCTAGCGGGGGGCAATGAGCAGTTCTTC. Translated, it gives CASSLALAGGNEQFF. The chain uses TRBV5-1 and TRBJ2-1, with 11 bases fitting TRBD2. The CDR3 covers 15 residues. Looked up from germline, CDR1 is SGHRS and CDR2 is YFSETQ. Trimming removed 0 bases from V and 6 bases from J; junction bases left unmatched: 2.

The chain employs TRBV7-2 and TRBJ1-1; the match to TRBD1 covers 8 bases. From germline, CDR1 is SGHTA and CDR2 FQGNSA. J was trimmed by 4 bases and V by 5 bases; bases with no gene match: 6. The CDR3 length is 14 residues. In nucleotides, the CDR3 is TGTGCCAGCAGCCAAATGACAGGGGTCACTGAAGCTTTCTTT. This translates into CASSQMTGVTEAFF.

The chain carries TRBV5-1 and TRBJ1-2; D is uncertain. The V end lost 0 bases, the J end lost 8 bases, and 11 bases lay between the germline ends. The V gene's germline CDR1 is SGHRS and CDR2 YFSETQ. This CDR3 spans 13 amino acids. In DNA, the CDR3 is TGCGCCAGCAGCTTGGGCGGGGAGCGGGGCTACACCTTC. This codes for CASSLGGERGYTF.

The chain carries TRBV19 and TRBJ1-4, with D perhaps TRBD1 (6 bases). Germline CDR1 LNHDA, CDR2 SQIVND (reference sequence). The CDR3 length is 15 residues. V gave up 4 bases and J gave up 4 bases, with 13 bases separating them. CDR3 coding DNA: TGTGCCAGTAGTAGACATGGGGGCGTTAATGAAAAACTGTTTTTT. Protein product: CASSRHGGVNEKLFF.

The V and J genes are TRBV28 and TRBJ1-2; the D is unclear. The V gene's germline CDR1 is MDHEN and CDR2 SYDVKM. V lost 4 bases and J 3 bases, leaving 12 bases between the germline ends. This CDR3 is built from 14 residues. CDR3 protein: CASSSFPQDYGYTF. The CDR3 DNA is TGTGCCAGCAGTTCTTTCCCTCAGGACTATGGCTACACCTTC.

CDR3 residues: CASSLQGTGNTIYF. The DNA for the CDR3 is TGTGCCAGCAGCTTACAGGGGACGGGAAACACCATATATTTT. The chain is built from TRBV7-6 and TRBJ1-3, with D possibly matching TRBD1 (6 bases). V was clipped by 2 bases and J by 4 bases, with 9 bases between them. The CDR3 contains 14 residues. In germline, CDR1 is SGHVS, CDR2 FNYEAQ.

J is TRBJ1-3 and V is TRBV11-2; the match to TRBD1 covers 8 bases. CDR1 SGHAT and CDR2 FQNNGV come from the germline V gene. V gave up 5 bases and J gave up 2 bases; unmatched junction bases: 5. CDR3 size: 15 residues. In nucleotides, the CDR3 is TGTGCCAGCAGCCCGGACAGGGAGGCTGGAAACACCATATATTTT. Its translation: CASSPDREAGNTIYF.

The chain combines TRBV4-2 with TRBJ2-3, with TRBD2 identical over 15 bases. Germline CDR1 is LGHNA and CDR2 is YNFKEQ. The CDR3 is made up of 16 amino acids. J was trimmed by 3 bases and V by 7 bases; bases with no gene match: 5. In DNA, the CDR3 is TGTGCCAGCACCGGACTAGCGGGGGGGATTACAGATACGCAGTATTTT. It is translated as CASTGLAGGITDTQYF.

This clone was seen more than once but under ten times. The chain employs TRBV7-9 and TRBJ2-2; 9 nucleotides match TRBD1. The junction had 7 bases not matched to a gene; V was cut back by 6 bases and J by 5 bases. The CDR3 is made up of 15 amino acids. In germline, CDR1 is SEHNR, CDR2 FQNEAQ (reference sequence). Here the CDR3 DNA reads TGTGCCAGCAGGTTCCGGGACAGGGAAACCGGGGAGCTGTTTTTT. This translates into CASRFRDRETGELFF.

This chain joins TRBV30 and TRBJ2-7, with 12 bases lining up with TRBD2. Germline CDR1 is GTSNPN and CDR2 is SVGIG (reference sequence). V lost 4 bases to trimming and J lost 3 bases; unmatched junction nucleotides: 13. The CDR3 sequence is 17 residues long. As DNA, the CDR3 is TGTGCCTGGACGAGACTAGCGGGAGTATCCGGGGTCTACGAGCAGTACTTC. Translating it yields CAWTRLAGVSGVYEQYF.